The T cell receptor (beta chain) under discussion was sequenced for a study of CD8+CD57+ T cells in acquired aplastic anemia. Patients picked for sequencing had shown CD8+CD57+ cell expansion detected by flow cytometry. Genomic DNA served as template for TCR beta VDJ and CDR3 profiling. TCRdb redid the calling of the reads with MiXCR, one entry per CDR3 protein. Here the sample spans about 160,000 distinct CDR3 sequences, roughly 48% being singletons. This clonotype showed up many times. Losses at the gene ends were 4 bases for V and 0 bases for J; bases not matched to a gene: 4. The CDR3 loop spans 15 amino acids. Germline CDR1 is SGHDT and CDR2 is YYEEEE.

This sequence joins TRBV5-6 and TRBJ1-5; 7 bases match TRBD1. This TCR was recovered from a human donor with aplastic anemia. Sequenced sample: sorted CD4+, CD8+, or CD8+CD57+ T cells (not recorded which) from PBMCs. This CDR3 reads CASSGGQTSNQPQHF. The CDR3 DNA follows: TGTGCCAGCAGCGGGGGACAGACTAGCAATCAGCCCCAGCATTTT.